This T cell receptor beta chain emerged from a study of tumor-infiltrating lymphocytes in localized non-small cell lung cancer. In the study overall: Tumor tissue and non-adjacent uninvolved lung came from each patient.

This clone is medium-sized (0.01 to 0.1%) in the sample. Its antigen is not identified. Study-level points and caveats: Compared with uninvolved lung, tumors showed higher T cell infiltration by TCRbeta sequencing.

Clones were sequenced by immunoSEQ multiplex PCR, and TCRdb holds only the in-frame ones, with some missing. This repertoire shows around 15,000 clones, about 48% found once; its top ten account for around 17%. The germline V and J ends were trimmed by 3 bases and 7 bases, with 9 bases remaining between them. Germline CDR1 is MGHRA and CDR2 is YSYEKL. The CDR3 has 12 amino acids. The sequenced material came from lung tumor tissue. The receptor was derived from a human donor with non-small cell lung cancer. The chain combines TRBV4-1 with TRBJ1-2; D possibly corresponds to TRBD1 (5 bases). CDR3 sequence: CASSQQGGGYTF. The CDR3 region has the DNA TGCGCCAGCAGCCAGCAGGGAGGTGGCTACACCTTC.